This T cell receptor beta chain was identified in a study of glioma-infiltrating T cells. Study background: Before surgery, glioma patients received dexamethasone for at most six days.

Study results and limitations: Shared blood CDR3 signature motifs marked patients with low tissue-blood divergence. Only very few CDR3 sequences appeared in both tissue and blood. Above-expected tissue-blood divergence occurred in all gliomas, most in low-grade ones.

Amplification of TCR alpha and beta CDR3 regions from RNA used iRepertoire nested multiplex PCR. In TCRdb, the multiplex PCR reads were re-called with MiXCR into one record per CDR3 protein. This repertoire shows more than 300,000 distinct CDR3 sequences, 41% found once; its top ten account for around 11%. This clonotype was counted many times. Its antigen is unknown. V dropped 6 bases and J dropped 6; count of bases not matched to a gene: 12. Germline V lookup: CDR1 DFQATT, CDR2 SNEGSKA (reference sequence). The CDR3 covers 14 residues. The TCR was taken from a human donor with low-grade glioma or glioblastoma, undergoing nonglioma brain surgery, or in good health (not recorded which). This chain uses TRBV20-1 with TRBJ2-7; 9 bases agree with TRBD2. Input material: glioma tissue, nonneoplastic brain tissue, or PBMCs (not recorded which). CDR3 nucleotide sequence: TGCAGTGCGTACCCACTGGCGGGAGGGGGCGAGCAGTACTTC. Amino acids: CSAYPLAGGGEQYF.